Below, 13 T cell receptor beta chains from the same sample are listed, as sequenced in a study of T-cell memory formation after mild COVID-19 (dated by TCRdb to the early 2020s). To prepare the library, 5' RACE was applied. The reads were generated on an Illumina NovaSeq 6000. TCRdb passed the public sequencing reads through fastp at Q25 and MiXCR, retaining productive beta sequences. Each CDR3 protein gets just one entry, which takes the most common genes and DNA from the rows behind it. The sample profile shows about 200,000 distinct CDR3 sequences; 9% to 10% of them were found once. The ten biggest clones cover 3.5% to 4% of the sample. Sequenced sample: PBMCs or a T cell subset sorted from them (not recorded which). These receptors originate from a man younger than 30 who had mild COVID-19 (a few samples of this study predate the infection). The sample titles of this study are shuffled in the database, so cell type and time point are left out; the donor was told from shared clones.

In this sample, this clonotype turned up a few times. The J gene is TRBJ1-2, the V gene TRBV29-1; 9 positions agree with TRBD1. The length of the CDR3 is 14 residues. Germline CDR1 is SQVTM and CDR2 is ANQGSEA. With 4 bases clipped from V and 2 bases from J, the junction kept 5 bases outside the gene matches. The CDR3 here is CSVADTGGNYGYTF. As DNA, the CDR3 is TGCAGCGTTGCTGATACAGGGGGCAACTATGGCTACACCTTC.

The chain is built from TRBV5-1 and TRBJ2-1, with a possible D match to TRBD1 (5 bases). This CDR3 has 15 residues. The germline V and J ends were trimmed by 0 bases and 2 bases, with 9 bases remaining between them. The germline CDR1 and CDR2 sequences are SGHRS and YFSETQ. CDR3 DNA: TGCGCCAGCAGCTTGGAGGGGCCTCCCTACAATGAGCAGTTCTTC. It yields the protein CASSLEGPPYNEQFF.

This clonotype was detected a few times. The chain couples TRBV20-1 to TRBJ1-1; 7 bases match TRBD1. CDR1 is DFQATT, CDR2 SNEGSKA, per germline (reference sequence). This CDR3 spans 14 amino acids. V shed 4 bases, J shed 4 bases, and the junction held 9 bases outside the gene matches. The CDR3 nucleotides read TGCAGTGCTACCCTACAGGGGCGCTCCACTGAAGCTTTCTTT. The encoded protein is CSATLQGRSTEAFF.

This clonotype was found many times. The V and J genes are TRBV29-1 and TRBJ1-1; a possible D gene is TRBD1 (5 bases). Germline lookup yields CDR1 SQVTM and CDR2 ANQGSEA. The CDR3 totals 12 residues. V was cut by 6 bases and J by 12 bases, with 20 bases left in between. CDR3 loop: CSVLRDSARTFF. The CDR3 DNA is TGCAGCGTCCTCCGGGACTCCGCGCGAACTTTCTTT.

In its sample, this clonotype was seen a few times. This rearrangement joins TRBV12-3 or TRBV12-4 to TRBJ1-5; 7 nucleotides align to TRBD1. The junction had 12 bases not matched to a gene; V was cut back by 6 bases and J by 10 bases. The CDR3 runs 14 residues. In DNA, the CDR3 is TGTGCCAGCAGACGCGGACAGGATCTAGGCCCCCAGCATTTT. This sequence encodes CASRRGQDLGPQHF.

A few counts support this clonotype. The rearrangement links TRBV19 to TRBJ2-2; perhaps TRBD2 as D (6 bases). The CDR3 contains 14 residues. Trimming shortened V by 7 bases and J by 4 bases, and 13 bases separated the two germline ends. Looked up from germline, CDR1 is LNHDA and CDR2 is SQIVND (reference sequence). CDR3: CASMSGGVTGELFF. For the CDR3, the DNA is TGTGCCAGTATGAGTGGCGGGGTCACCGGGGAGCTGTTTTTT. The variable domain in full, with the rest retrieved from reference TRBV19 and TRBJ2-2, is DGGITQSPKYLFRKEGQNVTLSCEQNLNHDAMYWYRQDPGQGLRLIYYSQIVNDFQKGDIAEGYSVSREKKESFPLTVTSAQKNPTAFYLCASMSGGVTGELFFGEGSRLTVL.

The chain is built from TRBV11-2 and TRBJ1-1, with a tentative D call TRBD1 (6 bases). Germline CDR1 is SGHAT and CDR2 is FQNNGV. Trimming took off 1 base at V and 5 bases at J, with 17 bases between the two ends. CDR3 length: 16 residues. CDR3 in amino acids: CASSLGPQGRRTEAFF. In DNA, the CDR3 is TGTGCCAGCAGCTTAGGACCGCAGGGGAGGAGGACTGAAGCTTTCTTT.

The CDR3 spells CSARGGRSSTEAFF. The DNA of the CDR3 is TGCAGTGCTAGGGGGGGACGGAGTAGCACTGAAGCTTTCTTT. The rearrangement joins TRBV20-1 to TRBJ1-1, with D perhaps TRBD1 (5 bases). The germline CDR1 and CDR2 sequences are DFQATT and SNEGSKA (reference sequence). V dropped 3 bases and J dropped 4 bases, with 15 bases sitting between them. This CDR3 has 14 residues.

The chain employs TRBV7-8 and TRBJ1-4, with D possibly matching TRBD1 (6 bases). In germline, CDR1 is SGHVS, CDR2 FQNEAQ. This CDR3 region has 16 residues. Between the trimmed V and J ends, which lost 5 bases and 9 bases, there was a span of 22 bases. CDR3: CASSPDWDQGIKKLFF. CDR3 coding DNA: TGTGCCAGCAGCCCAGACTGGGACCAGGGGATTAAAAAACTGTTTTTT.

The J gene is TRBJ2-2, the V gene TRBV4-1, with 13 bases that match TRBD2. V shed 4 bases, J shed 6 bases, and the junction held 5 bases outside the gene matches. Looked up from germline, CDR1 is MGHRA and CDR2 is YSYEKL. CDR3 length: 16 amino acids. The CDR3 region has the DNA TGCGCCAGCAGCCCAAGACTAGCGGGGGGTTCCGGGGAGCTGTTTTTT. Its translation is CASSPRLAGGSGELFF.

The chain is built from TRBV5-1 and TRBJ2-2; D remains unclear. Deletions cut 3 bases from V and 4 bases from J, with 16 bases between. CDR3 size: 16 residues. Germline V gene data show CDR1 as SGHRS and CDR2 as YFSETQ. The CDR3 bases are TGCGCCAGCAGCTCAGACTCACGAATTGTCACCGGGGAGCTGTTTTTT. Residues: CASSSDSRIVTGELFF.

There are a few counts of this clonotype. The chain recombines TRBV7-2 with TRBJ2-5; possibly TRBD2 for D (5 bases). Germline assignment: CDR1 SGHTA and CDR2 FQGNSA. This CDR3 comprises 14 residues. Trimming shortened V by 1 base and J by 5 bases, and 11 bases separated the two germline ends. The CDR3 loop reads CASSLGGNAETQYF. The DNA of the CDR3 is TGTGCCAGCAGCTTAGGAGGGAATGCGGAGACCCAGTACTTC.

The sample holds many counts of this clonotype. The chain has TRBV19 and TRBJ1-1, with a tentative D call TRBD1 (5 bases). The CDR3 is 16 amino acids. V was trimmed by 8 bases and J by 1 base, leaving 20 bases between them. Germline V CDR1 and CDR2: LNHDA, SQIVND (reference sequence). CDR3 sequence: CASLNFAGLGNTEAFF. The CDR3 DNA is TGTGCCAGTCTAAACTTTGCAGGGTTGGGGAACACTGAAGCTTTCTTT.